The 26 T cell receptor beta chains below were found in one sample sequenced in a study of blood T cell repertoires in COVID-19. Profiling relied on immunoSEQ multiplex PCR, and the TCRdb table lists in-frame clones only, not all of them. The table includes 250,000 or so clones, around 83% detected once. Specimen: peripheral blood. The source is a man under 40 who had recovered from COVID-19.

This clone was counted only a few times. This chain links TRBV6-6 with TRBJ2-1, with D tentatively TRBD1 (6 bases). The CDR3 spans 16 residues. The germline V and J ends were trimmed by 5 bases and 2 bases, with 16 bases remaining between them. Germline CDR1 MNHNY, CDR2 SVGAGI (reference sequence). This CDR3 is CASSRNRDNPYNEQFF. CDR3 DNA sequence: TGTGCCAGCAGTCGAAACCGGGACAATCCCTACAATGAGCAGTTCTTC.

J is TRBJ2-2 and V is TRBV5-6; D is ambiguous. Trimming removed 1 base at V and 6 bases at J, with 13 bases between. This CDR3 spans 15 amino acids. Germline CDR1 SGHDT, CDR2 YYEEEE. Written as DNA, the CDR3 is TGTGCCAGCAGCTTGTTCCTTAGTTACTCCGGGGAGCTGTTTTTT. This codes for CASSLFLSYSGELFF.

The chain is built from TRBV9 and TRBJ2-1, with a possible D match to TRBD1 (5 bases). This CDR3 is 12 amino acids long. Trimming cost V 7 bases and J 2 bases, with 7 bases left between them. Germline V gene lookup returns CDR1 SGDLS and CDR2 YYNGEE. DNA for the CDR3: TGTGCCAGCGGGGCTACCTACAATGAGCAGTTCTTC. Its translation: CASGATYNEQFF.

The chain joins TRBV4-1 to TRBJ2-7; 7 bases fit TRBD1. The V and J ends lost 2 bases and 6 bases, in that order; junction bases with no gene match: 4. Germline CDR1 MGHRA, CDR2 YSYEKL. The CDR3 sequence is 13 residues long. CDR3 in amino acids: CASSQQSGGEQYV. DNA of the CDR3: TGCGCCAGCAGCCAACAATCAGGGGGCGAGCAGTACGTC.

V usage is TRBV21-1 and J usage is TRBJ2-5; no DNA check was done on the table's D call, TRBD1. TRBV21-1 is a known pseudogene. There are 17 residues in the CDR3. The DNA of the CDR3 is TGTGCCAGCGGAACAGGGAATCCAACCCCTGTCCAAGAGACCCAGTACTTC. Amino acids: CASGTGNPTPVQETQYF.

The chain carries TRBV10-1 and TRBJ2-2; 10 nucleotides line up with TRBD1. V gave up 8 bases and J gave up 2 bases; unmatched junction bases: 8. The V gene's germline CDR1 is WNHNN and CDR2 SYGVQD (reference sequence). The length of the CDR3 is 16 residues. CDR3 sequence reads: CASGTGDLKNTGELFF. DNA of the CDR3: TGCGCCAGCGGGACAGGGGACCTCAAAAACACCGGGGAGCTGTTTTTT.

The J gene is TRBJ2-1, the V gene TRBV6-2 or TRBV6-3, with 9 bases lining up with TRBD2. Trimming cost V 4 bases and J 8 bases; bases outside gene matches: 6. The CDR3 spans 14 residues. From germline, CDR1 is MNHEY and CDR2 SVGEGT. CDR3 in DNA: TGTGCCAGCAGTTCGGGGACTAGCAATGATGAGCAGTTCTTC. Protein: CASSSGTSNDEQFF.

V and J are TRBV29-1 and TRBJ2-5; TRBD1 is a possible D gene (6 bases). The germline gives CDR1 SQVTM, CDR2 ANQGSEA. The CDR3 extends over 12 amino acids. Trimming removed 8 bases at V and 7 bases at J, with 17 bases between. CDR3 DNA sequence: TGCAGCTCCGGACAGCCCCGGGGGACCCAGTACTTC. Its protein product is CSSGQPRGTQYF.

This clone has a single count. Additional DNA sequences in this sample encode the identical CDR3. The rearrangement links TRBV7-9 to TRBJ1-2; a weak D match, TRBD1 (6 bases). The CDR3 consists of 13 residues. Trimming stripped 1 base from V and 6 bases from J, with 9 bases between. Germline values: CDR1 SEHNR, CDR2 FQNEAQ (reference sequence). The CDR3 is CASSLGQAHGYTF. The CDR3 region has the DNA TGTGCCAGCAGCTTAGGACAGGCTCATGGCTACACCTTC.

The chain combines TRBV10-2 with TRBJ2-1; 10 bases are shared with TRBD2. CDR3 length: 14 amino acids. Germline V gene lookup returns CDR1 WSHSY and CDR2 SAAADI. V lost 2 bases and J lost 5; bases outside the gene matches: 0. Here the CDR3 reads CASSETSGDNEQFF. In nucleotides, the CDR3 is TGCGCCAGCAGTGAGACTAGCGGGGACAATGAGCAGTTCTTC.

Here the CDR3 reads CASSAGPLEGQPQHF. CDR3 sequence (DNA): TGTGCCAGCAGCGCCGGACCTCTGGAGGGTCAGCCCCAGCATTTT. This chain connects TRBV9 to TRBJ1-5, with unresolved D. V dropped 3 bases and J dropped 6 bases, with 16 bases sitting between them. The germline V gene encodes CDR1 SGDLS and CDR2 YYNGEE. This CDR3 is built from 15 residues. Full variable domain (outside the CDR3, taken from reference TRBV9 and TRBJ1-5): DSGVTQTPKHLITATGQRVTLRCSPRSGDLSVYWYQQSLDQGLQFLIQYYNGEERAKGNILERFSAQQFPDLHSELNLSSLELGDSALYFCASSAGPLEGQPQHFGDGTRLSIL.

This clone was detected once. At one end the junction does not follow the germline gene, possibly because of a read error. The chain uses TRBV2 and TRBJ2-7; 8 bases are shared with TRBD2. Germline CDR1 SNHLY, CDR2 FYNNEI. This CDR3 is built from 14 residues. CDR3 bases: TGTGCCAGCAGTGAAGCAGGCGGGAGGACTCCCCCGACGTTC. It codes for CASSEAGGRTPPTF. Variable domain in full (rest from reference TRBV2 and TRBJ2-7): EPEVTQTPSHQVTQMGQEVILRCVPISNHLYFYWYRQILGQKVEFLVSFYNNEISEKSEIFDDQFSVERPDGSNFTLKIRSTKLEDSAMYFCASSEAGGRTPPTFGPGTRLTVT.

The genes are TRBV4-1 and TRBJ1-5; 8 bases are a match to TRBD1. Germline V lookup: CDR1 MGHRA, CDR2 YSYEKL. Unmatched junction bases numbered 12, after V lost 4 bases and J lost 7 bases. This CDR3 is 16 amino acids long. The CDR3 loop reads CASSRYPDREDQPQHF. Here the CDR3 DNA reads TGCGCCAGCAGCCGCTACCCGGACAGGGAGGACCAGCCCCAGCATTTT.

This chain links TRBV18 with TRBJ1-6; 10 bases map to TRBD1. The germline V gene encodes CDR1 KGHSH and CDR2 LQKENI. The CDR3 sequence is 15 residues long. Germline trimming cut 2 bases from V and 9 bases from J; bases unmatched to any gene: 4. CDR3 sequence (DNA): TGTGCCAGCTCACCATCTGGGACAGGGGCTTCACCCCTCCACTTT. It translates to CASSPSGTGASPLHF.

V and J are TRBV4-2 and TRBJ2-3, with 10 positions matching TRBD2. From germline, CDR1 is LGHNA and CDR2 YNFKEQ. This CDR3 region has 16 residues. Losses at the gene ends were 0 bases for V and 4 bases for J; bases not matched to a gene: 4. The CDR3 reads CASSQDVAGGADTQYF. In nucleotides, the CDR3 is TGTGCCAGCAGCCAAGATGTAGCGGGGGGCGCAGATACGCAGTATTTT.

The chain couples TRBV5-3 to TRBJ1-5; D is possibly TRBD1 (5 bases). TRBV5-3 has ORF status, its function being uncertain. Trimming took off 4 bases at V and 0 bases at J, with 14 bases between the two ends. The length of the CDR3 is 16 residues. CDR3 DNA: TGTGCCAGAAGCCCACAGGCCGATTATAGCAATCAGCCCCAGCATTTT. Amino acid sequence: CARSPQADYSNQPQHF.

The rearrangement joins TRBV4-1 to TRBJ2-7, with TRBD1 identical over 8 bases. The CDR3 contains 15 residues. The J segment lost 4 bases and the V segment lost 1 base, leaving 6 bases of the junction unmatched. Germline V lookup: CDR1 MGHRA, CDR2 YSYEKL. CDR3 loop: CASSQGHRGSYEQYF. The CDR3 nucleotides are TGCGCCAGCAGCCAAGGGCACAGGGGGTCTTACGAGCAGTACTTC.

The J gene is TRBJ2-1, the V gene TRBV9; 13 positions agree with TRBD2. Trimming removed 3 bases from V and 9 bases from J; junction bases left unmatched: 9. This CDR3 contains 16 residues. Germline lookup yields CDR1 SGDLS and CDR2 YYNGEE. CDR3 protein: CASSATSGGAFGEQFF. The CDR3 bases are TGTGCCAGCAGCGCTACTAGCGGGGGGGCCTTTGGTGAGCAGTTCTTC.

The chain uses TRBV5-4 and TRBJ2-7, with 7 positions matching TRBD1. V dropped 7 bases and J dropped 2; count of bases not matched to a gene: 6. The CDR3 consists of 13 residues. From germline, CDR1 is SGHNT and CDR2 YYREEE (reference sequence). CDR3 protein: CASARQGTYEQYV. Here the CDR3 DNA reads TGTGCCAGCGCCCGACAGGGAACCTACGAGCAGTACGTC.

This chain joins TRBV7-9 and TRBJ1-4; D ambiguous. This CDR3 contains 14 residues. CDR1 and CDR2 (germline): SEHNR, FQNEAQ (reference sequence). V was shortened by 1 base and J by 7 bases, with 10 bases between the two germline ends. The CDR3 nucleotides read TGTGCCAGCAGCTTAGGATCAGTAGCTGAAAAACTGTTTTTT. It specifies CASSLGSVAEKLFF.

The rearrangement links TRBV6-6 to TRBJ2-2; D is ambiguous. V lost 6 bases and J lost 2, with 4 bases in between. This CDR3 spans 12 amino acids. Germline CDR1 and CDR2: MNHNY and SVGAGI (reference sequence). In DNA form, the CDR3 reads TGTGCCAGCAGAATAAACACCGGGGAGCTGTTTTTT. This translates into CASRINTGELFF.

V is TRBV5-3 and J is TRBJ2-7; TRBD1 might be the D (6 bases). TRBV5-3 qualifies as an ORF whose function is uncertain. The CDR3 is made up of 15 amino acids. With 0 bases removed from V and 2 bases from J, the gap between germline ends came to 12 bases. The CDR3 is CARSLVLDRAYEQYV. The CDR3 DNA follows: TGTGCCAGAAGCTTGGTCCTGGACAGAGCCTACGAGCAGTACGTC.

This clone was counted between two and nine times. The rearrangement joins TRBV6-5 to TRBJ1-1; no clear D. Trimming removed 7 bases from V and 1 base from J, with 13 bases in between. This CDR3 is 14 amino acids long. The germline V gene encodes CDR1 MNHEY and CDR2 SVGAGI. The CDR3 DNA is TGTGCCAGCACTGTAACACAGACGAACACTGAAGCTTTCTTT. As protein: CASTVTQTNTEAFF.

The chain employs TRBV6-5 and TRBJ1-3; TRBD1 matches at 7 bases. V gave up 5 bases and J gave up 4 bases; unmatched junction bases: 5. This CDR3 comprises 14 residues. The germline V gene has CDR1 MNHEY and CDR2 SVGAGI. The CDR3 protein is CASSPGQIGNTIYF. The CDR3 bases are TGTGCCAGCAGTCCGGGACAGATCGGAAACACCATATATTTT.

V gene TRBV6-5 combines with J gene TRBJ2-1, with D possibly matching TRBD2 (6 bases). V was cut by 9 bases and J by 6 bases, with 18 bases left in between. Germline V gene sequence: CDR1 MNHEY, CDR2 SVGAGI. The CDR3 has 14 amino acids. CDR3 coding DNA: TGTGCCAGGATGAGACCGACTAGGCCCAATGAGCAGTTCTTC. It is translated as CARMRPTRPNEQFF.

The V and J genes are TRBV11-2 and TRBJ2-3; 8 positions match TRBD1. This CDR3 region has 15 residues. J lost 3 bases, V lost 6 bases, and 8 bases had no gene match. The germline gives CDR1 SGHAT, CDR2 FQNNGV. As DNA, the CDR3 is TGTGCCAGCAGTTCACAGGGGGTGGGGACAGATACGCAGTATTTT. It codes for CASSSQGVGTDTQYF.